Shown below are 16 T cell receptor beta chains from a single sample sequenced in a study of T cells in Graves' hyperthyroidism and ophthalmopathy. RNA transcripts provided the source from which TCR beta CDR3 regions were amplified. HTBI primers were the set used in a first-round RT-PCR of the TCR CDR3. A single record per CDR3 protein comes from TCRdb applying MiXCR to the multiplex PCR reads. The sample carries approximately 360,000 distinct CDR3 sequences, roughly 25% recorded once. Sequencing input: blood. The origin of the receptors is a man between 45 and 60 years old with Graves' hyperthyroidism.

V gene TRBV6-5 combines with J gene TRBJ2-2, with 7 nucleotides matching TRBD2. J gave up 1 base and V 2 bases, and 4 bases lay outside the gene matches. Germline V gives CDR1 MNHEY, CDR2 SVGAGI. The CDR3 is 16 amino acids. Here the CDR3 reads CASSYPPSGNTGELFF. CDR3 nucleotide sequence: TGTGCCAGCAGTTACCCCCCTAGCGGGAACACCGGGGAGCTGTTTTTT.

The chain joins TRBV13 to TRBJ2-7; 9 bases line up with TRBD2. Germline V gives CDR1 PRHDT, CDR2 FYEKMQ (reference sequence). Losses at the gene ends were 1 base for V and 0 bases for J; bases not matched to a gene: 1. The CDR3 has 15 residues. As DNA, the CDR3 is TGTGCCAGCAGCTTAGAGCGGGAGGTCTCCTACGAGCAGTACTTC. Translated: CASSLEREVSYEQYF.

V gene TRBV7-9 combines with J gene TRBJ2-2; a weak D match, TRBD1 (6 bases). V dropped 2 bases and J dropped 13 bases, with 17 bases sitting between them. CDR1 SEHNR and CDR2 FQNEAQ come from the germline V gene (reference sequence). This CDR3 is built from 14 residues. The CDR3 DNA is TGTGCCAGCAGCTTACCGGTGGCAAGGGGGAGGCTGTTTTTT. Its translation is CASSLPVARGRLFF.

This clonotype was recorded a few times. This rearrangement joins TRBV12-3 or TRBV12-4 to TRBJ2-5; D may match TRBD1 or TRBD2 (5 bases each). V shed 4 bases and J shed 1 base, with 19 bases lying between them. The CDR3 consists of 17 residues. The CDR3 here is CASSSRDGERIQETQYF. For the CDR3, the DNA is TGTGCCAGCAGTTCCCGGGACGGCGAGAGGATCCAAGAGACCCAGTACTTC.

In its sample, this clonotype was seen many times. The rearrangement uses TRBV5-1 and TRBJ2-1, with D maybe TRBD1 (6 bases). Germline CDR1 SGHRS, CDR2 YFSETQ. The ends were cut back, 5 bases at V and 5 bases at J, with 17 bases in the middle. The CDR3 has 15 residues. The CDR3 DNA sequence: TGCGCCAGCAGACCGGCCACAGGGCAACACAATGAGCAGTTCTTC. Its protein product is CASRPATGQHNEQFF. The full variable domain, in which reference TRBV5-1 and TRBJ2-1 provide the parts outside the CDR3, is KAGVTQTPRYLIKTRGQQVTLSCSPISGHRSVSWYQQTPGQGLQFLFEYFSETQRNKGNFPGRFSGRQFSNSRSEMNVSTLELGDSALYLCASRPATGQHNEQFFGPGTRLTVL.

This sequence joins TRBV19 and TRBJ2-1; D possibly corresponds to TRBD2 (6 bases). The germline CDR1 and CDR2 sequences are LNHDA and SQIVND (reference sequence). Trimming pared 9 bases from V and 6 bases from J, leaving 12 bases between. The CDR3 has 12 residues. The CDR3 bases are TGTGCCAGCCCGGGACTCCTCAATGAGCAGTTCTTC. Translation: CASPGLLNEQFF.

The chain uses TRBV7-9 and TRBJ1-1; D gene uncertain. The germline V and J ends were trimmed by 5 bases and 1 base, with 17 bases remaining between them. Germline CDR1 and CDR2: SEHNR and FQNEAQ (reference sequence). The CDR3 loop spans 16 amino acids. Here the CDR3 DNA reads TGTGCCAGCAGCAGAGGTCCAGGTGTCGGGAACACTGAAGCTTTCTTT. Residues: CASSRGPGVGNTEAFF.

This chain joins TRBV24-1 and TRBJ2-1; 14 bases map to TRBD2. The CDR3 extends over 15 amino acids. Germline trimming cut 8 bases from V and 9 bases from J; bases unmatched to any gene: 8. Germline loops: CDR1 KGHDR, CDR2 SFDVKD. The CDR3 reads CATTSVGLAGVEQFF. CDR3 nucleotide sequence: TGTGCCACCACCTCGGTGGGACTAGCGGGAGTTGAGCAGTTCTTC.

J is TRBJ2-3 and V is TRBV20-1, with D possibly being TRBD2 (6 bases). Germline CDR1 is DFQATT and CDR2 is SNEGSKA (reference sequence). The V gene lost 1 base and the J gene lost 3 bases, with 11 bases spanning the gap. This CDR3 region has 14 residues. The CDR3 sequence: CSARVREGTDTQYF. The CDR3 bases are TGCAGTGCTAGAGTGCGGGAAGGGACAGATACGCAGTATTTT.

This clonotype was seen more than once but under ten times. This CDR3 reads CASTPFLGARIGEQFF. CDR3 sequence (DNA): TGTGCCAGCACCCCGTTTCTCGGGGCTCGAATCGGTGAGCAGTTCTTC. The V gene is TRBV12-3 or TRBV12-4, the J gene TRBJ2-1; D is tentatively TRBD1 or TRBD2 (5 bases each). V gave up 7 bases and J gave up 9 bases, with 25 bases separating them. The length of the CDR3 is 16 residues.

This clonotype was picked up many times. The rearrangement joins TRBV3-1 to TRBJ2-5, with 8 bases lining up with TRBD2. Germline V CDR1 and CDR2: LGHDT, YNNKEL (reference sequence). V gave up 5 bases and J gave up 2 bases; unmatched junction bases: 4. The CDR3 spans 14 residues. CDR3 sequence: CASSSAGVQETQYF. The CDR3 nucleotides read TGTGCCAGCAGCTCAGCGGGAGTACAAGAGACCCAGTACTTC.

This clonotype showed up many times. The chain employs TRBV11-3 and TRBJ2-1, with TRBD2 as a possible D gene (5 bases). Germline CDR1 SGHNT, CDR2 YENEEA. This CDR3 contains 12 residues. V shed 8 bases and J shed 4 bases, with 9 bases lying between them. The chain's CDR3 is CASGSIYNEQFF. Written as DNA, the CDR3 is TGTGCCAGCGGGAGTATTTACAATGAGCAGTTCTTC. Variable domain in full (rest from reference TRBV11-3 and TRBJ2-1): EAGVVQSPRYKIIEKKQPVAFWCNPISGHNTLYWYLQNLGQGPELLIRYENEEAVDDSQLPKDRFSAERLKGVDSTLKIQPAELGDSAVYLCASGSIYNEQFFGPGTRLTVL.

This clonotype occurred a few times. The chain is built from TRBV2 and TRBJ1-2; D gene unclear. CDR1 is SNHLY and CDR2 is FYNNEI in the germline V gene. Trimming cost V 3 bases and J 8 bases, with 7 bases left between them. This CDR3 region has 11 residues. DNA for the CDR3: TGTGCCAGCAGTGACCGCTCGGGCTACACCTTC. Encoded protein: CASSDRSGYTF.

This clonotype was seen at least ten times. The chain joins TRBV7-8 to TRBJ2-5; D might be TRBD1 (6 bases). Germline V gene lookup returns CDR1 SGHVS and CDR2 FQNEAQ. CDR3 length: 16 amino acids. Trimming cost V 5 bases and J 5 bases, with 21 bases left between them. For the CDR3, the DNA is TGTGCCAGCAGCATAGGGCTCCTCGACAGGCGGGAGACCCAGTACTTC. Translation gives CASSIGLLDRRETQYF.

This clonotype was detected ten times or more. In DNA form, the CDR3 reads TGTGCCAGCAGTCCCGAAAGGGTTACTGAAGCTTTCTTT. Translating it yields CASSPERVTEAFF. The chain combines TRBV12-3 or TRBV12-4 with TRBJ1-1; D not resolved. The CDR3 length is 13 residues. Trimming pared 5 bases from V and 5 bases from J, leaving 12 bases between.

The chain joins TRBV7-2 to TRBJ2-3, with 13 positions matching TRBD2. There are 15 residues in the CDR3. The J segment lost 4 bases and the V segment lost 5 bases, leaving 3 bases of the junction unmatched. Germline assignment: CDR1 SGHTA and CDR2 FQGNSA. CDR3 DNA: TGTGCCAGCAGCCACGGACTAGCGGGAGCAGATACGCAGTATTTT. It codes for CASSHGLAGADTQYF.